The count of the clone carrying this T cell receptor beta chain is one. Its target is not known. The repertoire was sequenced with immunoSEQ multiplex PCR; TCRdb's copy has only in-frame clones and lacks some. This table holds 48,000 or so clones, 85% to 90% found once. The data were obtained in a study of OX40 agonist ivuxolimab in advanced cancers. Notes on the study in general: The CD4+ and CD8+ T cells in the blood had expanded clonally by week 6 at 0.1 to 3.0 mg/kg.

V lost 4 bases, J lost 9 bases, and 5 bases stayed unmatched. CDR3 length: 15 amino acids. The germline CDR1 and CDR2 sequences are SGHAT and FQNNGV. The chain employs TRBV11-2 and TRBJ2-1, with TRBD2 matching 14 bases. The starting material was CD4+ or CD8+ T cells sorted from blood, obtained in a trial of the OX40 agonist ivuxolimab. This sequence was found in an adult with an advanced solid tumor such as melanoma, head and neck, liver or kidney cancer. CDR3 loop: CASSSGTSGSFEQFF. In nucleotides, the CDR3 is TGTGCCAGCAGCTCGGGGACTAGCGGGAGTTTTGAGCAGTTCTTC.